One and the same sample provided the 10 T cell receptor beta chains below, sequenced in a study of T cell repertoires in cytomegalovirus infection. TCRdb re-called the reads with MiXCR, one entry per CDR3 protein. The sample records 160,000 or so distinct CDR3 sequences, about 20% being singletons. Antigens for these TCRs are unknown. The source was CD8+ T cells from cultured PBMCs, collected from culture after CMV antigen stimulation. The receptors were sampled from a human donor in good health (CMV status not recorded). Some clones in this sample may be carry-over from other donors' samples.

This clonotype was detected a few times. The V and J genes are TRBV4-1 and TRBJ2-3; 7 bases map to TRBD1. Germline V gives CDR1 MGHRA, CDR2 YSYEKL. Trimming at V came to 2 bases and at J to 2 bases, leaving 10 bases not matched to a gene. This CDR3 has 17 amino acids. CDR3 sequence reads: CASSQKIPGQNTDTQYF. The DNA for the CDR3 is TGCGCCAGCAGCCAAAAGATCCCGGGACAGAACACAGATACGCAGTATTTT.

This clonotype showed up many times. This chain links TRBV10-3 with TRBJ1-1; 12 bases line up with TRBD1. Germline V gives CDR1 ENHRY, CDR2 SYGVKD. The CDR3 sequence is 14 residues long. CDR3 amino acids: CGTGTGGINTEAFF. The CDR3 nucleotides read TGTGGAACCGGGACAGGGGGCATTAACACTGAAGCTTTCTTT.

There are a few counts of this clonotype. V is TRBV11-2 and J is TRBJ2-1; 9 nucleotides line up with TRBD2. The CDR3 has 16 residues. CDR1 and CDR2 (germline): SGHAT, FQNNGV. With V trimmed by 2 bases and J by 10 bases, 12 bases remained unmatched. The CDR3 here is CASSLRSSGGIEEQFF. CDR3 bases: TGTGCCAGCAGCTTACGGTCGAGCGGGGGGATTGAAGAGCAGTTCTTC.

The chain carries TRBV27 and TRBJ1-2; 12 bases agree with TRBD1. The CDR3 totals 15 residues. Germline CDR1 reads MNHEY; CDR2 reads SMNVEV (reference sequence). Losses at the gene ends were 4 bases for V and 8 bases for J; bases not matched to a gene: 8. DNA for the CDR3: TGTGCCAGCAGTTCCCCGGGACAGGGGGCGAGGGGCTACACCTTC. Translation gives CASSSPGQGARGYTF.

This clonotype was picked up a small number of times. This chain links TRBV12-3 or TRBV12-4 with TRBJ2-1, with 8 nucleotides matching TRBD2. This CDR3 contains 15 residues. The ends lost 6 bases at V and 3 bases at J; junction bases unmatched: 7. CDR3 DNA: TGTGCCAGCAGCCCAACGGGGGGGCTCTACAATGAGCAGTTCTTC. Amino acid sequence: CASSPTGGLYNEQFF.

This chain connects TRBV4-1 to TRBJ2-7; D ambiguous. The V gene's germline CDR1 is MGHRA and CDR2 YSYEKL. CDR3 length: 16 amino acids. V lost 2 bases, J lost 1 base, and 15 bases lay in between. Written as DNA, the CDR3 is TGCGCCAGCAGCCAATCCCCGGACCCCACGTCCTACGAGCAGTACTTC. It is translated as CASSQSPDPTSYEQYF.

This clonotype was found many times. The J gene is TRBJ1-3, the V gene TRBV27; unclear D gene. This CDR3 is built from 11 residues. CDR1 MNHEY and CDR2 SMNVEV come from the germline V gene (reference sequence). With 2 bases removed from V and 4 bases from J, the gap between germline ends came to 0 bases. CDR3 loop: CASSLGNTIYF. CDR3 nucleotide sequence: TGTGCCAGCAGTTTAGGAAACACCATATATTTT.

V gene TRBV4-2 combines with J gene TRBJ2-2; 9 bases are shared with TRBD2. From germline, CDR1 is LGHNA and CDR2 YNFKEQ. Trimming removed 0 bases from V and 3 bases from J; junction bases left unmatched: 2. The CDR3 has 16 residues. The DNA of the CDR3 is TGTGCCAGCAGCCAAGAGGAGCGGGGGGACACCGGGGAGCTGTTTTTT. As protein: CASSQEERGDTGELFF.

This clonotype showed up just a few times. The V call is TRBV7-2, the J call TRBJ2-7, with TRBD1 as a possible D gene (5 bases). Germline V gene data show CDR1 as SGHTA and CDR2 as FQGNSA. V was trimmed by 5 bases and J by 1 base, leaving 18 bases between them. The CDR3 is 16 residues long. CDR3 DNA: TGTGCCAGCAGCCCTTCTAGGGGAACCCGGTCCTACGAGCAGTACTTC. It is translated as CASSPSRGTRSYEQYF.

The chain links TRBV5-4 to TRBJ1-2, with a possible D match to TRBD1 (6 bases). The CDR3 consists of 15 residues. Looked up from germline, CDR1 is SGHNT and CDR2 is YYREEE (reference sequence). The V and J ends lost 3 bases and 4 bases respectively, with 16 bases between them. DNA of the CDR3: TGTGCCAGCAGCTCCGAACAGGGTCCGGCCTATGGCTACACCTTC. It codes for CASSSEQGPAYGYTF.